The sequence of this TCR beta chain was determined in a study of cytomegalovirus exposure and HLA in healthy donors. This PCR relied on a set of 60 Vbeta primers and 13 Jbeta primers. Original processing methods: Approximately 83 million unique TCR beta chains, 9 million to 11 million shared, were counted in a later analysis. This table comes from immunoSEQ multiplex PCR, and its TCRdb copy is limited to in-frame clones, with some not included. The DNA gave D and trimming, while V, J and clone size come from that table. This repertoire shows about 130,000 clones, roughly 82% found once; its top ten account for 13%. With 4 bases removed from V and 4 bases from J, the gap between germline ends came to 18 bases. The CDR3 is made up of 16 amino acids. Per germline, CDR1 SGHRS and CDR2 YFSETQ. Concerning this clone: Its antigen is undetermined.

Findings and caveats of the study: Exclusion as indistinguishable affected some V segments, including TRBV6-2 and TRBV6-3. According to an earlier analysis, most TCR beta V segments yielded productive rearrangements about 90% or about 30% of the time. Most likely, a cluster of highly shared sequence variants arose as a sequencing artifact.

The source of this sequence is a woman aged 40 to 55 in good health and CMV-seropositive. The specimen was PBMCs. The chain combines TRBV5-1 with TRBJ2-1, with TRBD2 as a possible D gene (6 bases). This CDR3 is CASSPWEAEGYNEQFF. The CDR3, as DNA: TGCGCCAGCAGCCCCTGGGAGGCGGAGGGGTACAATGAGCAGTTCTTC.